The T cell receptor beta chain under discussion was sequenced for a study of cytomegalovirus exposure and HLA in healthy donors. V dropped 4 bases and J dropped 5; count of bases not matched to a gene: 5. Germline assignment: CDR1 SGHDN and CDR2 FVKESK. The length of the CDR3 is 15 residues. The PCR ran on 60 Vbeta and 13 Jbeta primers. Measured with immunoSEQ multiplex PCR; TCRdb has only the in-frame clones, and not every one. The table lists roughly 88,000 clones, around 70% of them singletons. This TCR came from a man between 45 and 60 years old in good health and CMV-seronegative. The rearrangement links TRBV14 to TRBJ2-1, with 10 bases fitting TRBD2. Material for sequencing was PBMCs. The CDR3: CASSPRTSGDNEQFF. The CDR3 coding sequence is TGTGCCAGCAGCCCCCGGACTAGCGGAGACAATGAGCAGTTCTTC.